The 32 T cell receptor beta chains given below trace back to one sample, sequenced in a study of T-cell reconstitution after alpha-beta-depleted transplantation in children. Molecular barcoding with unique molecular identifiers was used for the TCRbeta library. TCRdb re-analysed the PCR reads in MiXCR, keeping a single row per CDR3 protein. Found here are some 600,000 distinct CDR3 sequences, 10% to 15% of them singletons; the top ten hold around 2%. Here the sequenced sample was PBMCs, mostly from graft donor cells, taken 360 days after TCRalphabeta/CD19-depleted stem cell transplant. These TCRs come from a male patient under 18 who had a stem cell transplant for acute myeloid leukemia, so the T cells may come from the graft donor.

The sample holds a few counts of this clonotype. The chain employs TRBV18 and TRBJ2-1; D unresolved. The germline V and J ends were trimmed by 3 bases and 1 base, with 13 bases remaining between them. The CDR3 is 16 residues long. Germline assignment: CDR1 KGHSH and CDR2 LQKENI. CDR3: CASSPTLVGSYNEQFF. The CDR3 DNA reads TGTGCCAGCTCACCCACGCTAGTTGGGTCCTACAATGAGCAGTTCTTC.

This clonotype was detected a few times. CDR3 loop: CSPQGWEAYLNTHEQYF. The CDR3 DNA reads as TGCAGTCCACAGGGGTGGGAGGCCTACCTTAACACCCACGAGCAGTACTTC. The chain has TRBV20-1 and TRBJ2-7; tentatively, D is TRBD1 (7 bases). The CDR3 is made up of 17 amino acids. Germline CDR1 and CDR2: DFQATT and SNEGSKA (reference sequence). V was pared by 8 bases and J by 5 bases, with 31 bases between.

The CDR3 region is CASSQAHRGRLREAFF. The CDR3 region has the DNA TGTGCCAGCAGCCAAGCCCACAGGGGGCGTTTACGTGAAGCTTTCTTT. The rearrangement joins TRBV12-3 or TRBV12-4 to TRBJ1-1; the match to TRBD1 covers 9 bases. The ends lost 6 bases at V and 7 bases at J; junction bases unmatched: 15. The CDR3 extends over 16 amino acids.

This clonotype turned up a few times. The rearrangement uses TRBV7-2 and TRBJ2-5; no clear D gene. V gave up 1 base and J gave up 5 bases, with 14 bases separating them. Germline assignment: CDR1 SGHTA and CDR2 FQGNSA. The CDR3 sequence is 15 residues long. The CDR3 DNA reads TGTGCCAGCAGCTTAGAAAACGGCGTAGGGGAGACCCAGTACTTC. Its translation is CASSLENGVGETQYF.

This clonotype occurred a few times. This chain uses TRBV28 with TRBJ2-5; possible D gene TRBD2, 7 bases. Germline loops: CDR1 MDHEN, CDR2 SYDVKM. V shed 3 bases and J shed 4 bases, with 12 bases lying between them. This CDR3 contains 14 residues. The CDR3, as DNA: TGTGCCAGCAGTTTTATGGGGGGGCGAGAGACCCAGTACTTC. Amino acid sequence: CASSFMGGRETQYF.

This chain joins TRBV18 and TRBJ2-3; D possibly corresponds to TRBD2 (6 bases). Per germline, CDR1 KGHSH and CDR2 LQKENI. This CDR3 has 15 residues. With 3 bases removed from V and 4 bases from J, the gap between germline ends came to 14 bases. DNA of the CDR3: TGTGCCAGCTCACCTTGGACCCCGGGAGCAGATACGCAGTATTTT. As protein: CASSPWTPGADTQYF.

V usage is TRBV5-1 and J usage is TRBJ2-1; 10 bases are shared with TRBD1. V trimming: 2 bases; J trimming: 10 bases; junction bases outside the gene matches: 6. Germline V gene lookup returns CDR1 SGHRS and CDR2 YFSETQ. The CDR3 is 14 amino acids. CDR3: CASSFDRGRREQFF. As DNA, the CDR3 is TGCGCCAGCAGCTTCGACAGGGGGCGCCGGGAGCAGTTCTTC.

There are a few counts of this clonotype. The genes are TRBV9 and TRBJ2-7; 8 bases line up with TRBD1. The CDR3 has 14 amino acids. CDR1 and CDR2 from the germline V gene are SGDLS and YYNGEE. V trimming: 4 bases; J trimming: 2 bases; junction bases outside the gene matches: 5. The CDR3: CASSPQTGAYEQYF. DNA for the CDR3: TGTGCCAGCAGCCCCCAGACAGGGGCCTACGAGCAGTACTTC.

This clonotype was picked up many times. This sequence joins TRBV6-1 and TRBJ2-4; TRBD2 matches 11 bases. Germline V gives CDR1 MNHNS, CDR2 SASEGT. Trimming took 10 bases from V and 10 from J; bases not matched to a gene: 9. This CDR3 comprises 13 residues. The CDR3 DNA is TGTGCCATTTTGGCTAGCGGGGGGTTAATTCAGTACTTC. It translates to CAILASGGLIQYF.

This clonotype came up a few times. V gene TRBV6-5 combines with J gene TRBJ1-2, with TRBD1 matching 7 bases. Germline V lookup: CDR1 MNHEY, CDR2 SVGAGI. V lost 4 bases and J lost 5; bases outside the gene matches: 7. The CDR3 totals 14 residues. In nucleotides, the CDR3 is TGTGCCAGCAGTTGGGCGACAGGGAGTTATGGCTACACCTTC. It encodes CASSWATGSYGYTF.

This chain joins TRBV28 and TRBJ2-5; TRBD2 matches 9 bases. The CDR3 has 15 amino acids. Germline V gives CDR1 MDHEN, CDR2 SYDVKM. After removal of 6 bases from V and 3 bases from J, the junction contained 8 bases not matched to a gene. The CDR3, as DNA: TGTGCCAGCAGGAAGGCGGGAGGGCCGGAAGAGACCCAGTACTTC. Translation: CASRKAGGPEETQYF.

This clonotype has just a few counts. The V and J genes are TRBV20-1 and TRBJ2-1, with 9 bases fitting TRBD1. CDR1 and CDR2 from the germline V gene are DFQATT and SNEGSKA (reference sequence). This CDR3 is built from 11 residues. The CDR3 sequence: CRGDRDNEQFF. CDR3 bases: TGCAGGGGGGACAGGGACAATGAGCAGTTCTTC.

The J gene is TRBJ2-7, the V gene TRBV25-1, with 11 bases aligning to TRBD2. Losses at the gene ends were 3 bases for V and 1 base for J; bases not matched to a gene: 8. Germline V gene lookup returns CDR1 MGHDK and CDR2 SYGVNS. The CDR3 runs 17 residues. The CDR3 DNA follows: TGTGCCAGCAGTGACCCGGGACTAGCGGAGGAGTCCTACGAGCAGTACTTC. It specifies CASSDPGLAEESYEQYF.

This chain's CDR3 is CASRSDPPRPYNEQFF. In DNA, the CDR3 is TGTGCCAGCAGGAGTGACCCACCCAGACCCTACAATGAGCAGTTCTTC. The chain employs TRBV28 and TRBJ2-1; D gene uncertain. CDR1 is MDHEN and CDR2 is SYDVKM in the germline V gene. V lost 6 bases, J lost 2 bases, and 17 bases lay in between. The CDR3 extends over 16 amino acids.

The chain couples TRBV3-1 to TRBJ2-1, with 13 bases fitting TRBD2. Germline V CDR1 and CDR2: LGHDT, YNNKEL (reference sequence). This CDR3 has 15 residues. The junction had 3 bases not matched to a gene; V was cut back by 4 bases and J by 6 bases. Here the CDR3 DNA reads TGTGCCAGCAGCCTACTAGCGGGAGGGGCCAATGAGCAGTTCTTC. Its translation: CASSLLAGGANEQFF.

This clonotype was seen only a few times. V is TRBV7-3 and J is TRBJ2-3; D remains unclear. V lost 6 bases and J 1 base, leaving 14 bases between the germline ends. Germline V gene sequence: CDR1 SGHTA, CDR2 FQGTGA. CDR3 length equals 15 residues. Written as DNA, the CDR3 is TGTGCCAGCAGTCATCCGGGCGGAGGCACAGATACGCAGTATTTT. Translating gives CASSHPGGGTDTQYF.

This clonotype was seen a few times. V gene TRBV28 combines with J gene TRBJ2-6, with 9 bases aligning to TRBD1. The CDR3 covers 18 residues. V trimming: 2 bases; J trimming: 0 bases; junction bases outside the gene matches: 5. CDR1 and CDR2 (germline): MDHEN, SYDVKM. CDR3 bases: TGTGCCAGCAGTTTAATCGGGACAGGGCTCTCTGGGGCCAACGTCCTGACTTTC. It codes for CASSLIGTGLSGANVLTF. Variable domain in full (rest from reference TRBV28 and TRBJ2-6): DVKVTQSSRYLVKRTGEKVFLECVQDMDHENMFWYRQDPGLGLRLIYFSYDVKMKEKGDIPEGYSVSREKKERFSLILESASTNQTSMYLCASSLIGTGLSGANVLTFGAGSRLTVL.

This clonotype was observed a handful of times. The rearrangement uses TRBV27 and TRBJ1-4; 8 nucleotides align to TRBD1. V lost 0 bases, J lost 0 bases, and 21 bases stayed unmatched. Germline loops: CDR1 MNHEY, CDR2 SMNVEV (reference sequence). CDR3 length equals 23 residues. CDR3 loop: CASSLSVQYARQGSRTTNEKLFF. In DNA form, the CDR3 reads TGTGCCAGCAGTTTATCAGTACAGTATGCGAGACAGGGGTCAAGAACAACTAATGAAAAACTGTTTTTT.

The table lists this clonotype with a few counts. This chain uses TRBV20-1 with TRBJ2-5, with TRBD1 matching over 9 bases. CDR1 and CDR2 from the germline V gene are DFQATT and SNEGSKA (reference sequence). V gave up 0 bases and J gave up 5 bases; unmatched junction bases: 10. This CDR3 is built from 16 residues. Written as DNA, the CDR3 is TGCAGTGCTAGAGACCCCCGGACAGGGGTACAGGAGACCCAGTACTTC. Translated: CSARDPRTGVQETQYF.

The chain recombines TRBV29-1 with TRBJ1-1, with a tentative D call TRBD1 (6 bases). Germline V gene sequence: CDR1 SQVTM, CDR2 ANQGSEA. The CDR3 consists of 12 residues. Trimming stripped 3 bases from V and 4 bases from J, with 9 bases between. CDR3 nucleotide sequence: TGCAGCGTTGAGGGGGGGGCCACTGAAGCTTTCTTT. Translating it yields CSVEGGATEAFF.

This chain links TRBV19 with TRBJ2-1; D may be TRBD2 (6 bases). CDR3 size: 19 residues. Germline CDR1 and CDR2: LNHDA and SQIVND (reference sequence). V shed 2 bases and J shed 0 bases, with 20 bases lying between them. The CDR3 here is CASSIRERATRASYNEQFF. CDR3 in DNA: TGTGCCAGTAGTATAAGGGAGCGGGCAACTCGGGCCTCCTACAATGAGCAGTTCTTC.

This clonotype was seen more than once but under ten times. The chain joins TRBV28 to TRBJ2-7, with 9 bases identical to TRBD2. CDR1 and CDR2 from the germline V gene are MDHEN and SYDVKM. Germline trimming cut 4 bases from V and 4 bases from J; bases unmatched to any gene: 8. The CDR3 totals 15 residues. The CDR3 nucleotides read TGTGCCAGCAGTTATAGAGGCAGCGGGGGGTACGAGCAGTACTTC. Its translation is CASSYRGSGGYEQYF.

This clonotype was counted only a few times. V gene TRBV6-1 combines with J gene TRBJ2-7; TRBD1 aligns across 9 bases. V shed 2 bases, J shed 3 bases, and the junction held 5 bases outside the gene matches. The CDR3 is 15 amino acids. CDR1 is MNHNS and CDR2 is SASEGT in the germline V gene. The CDR3 spells CASSETDRGRYEQYF. The CDR3 DNA follows: TGTGCCAGCAGTGAAACGGACAGGGGCCGCTACGAGCAGTACTTC.

V is TRBV14 and J is TRBJ2-7; D unresolved. Looked up from germline, CDR1 is SGHDN and CDR2 is FVKESK. Trimming shortened V by 0 bases and J by 0 bases, and 12 bases separated the two germline ends. The CDR3 sequence is 16 residues long. As DNA, the CDR3 is TGTGCCAGCAGCCAAGATTGGCAGGCGAGCTCCTACGAGCAGTACTTC. As protein: CASSQDWQASSYEQYF.

This clonotype turned up a few times. The chain recombines TRBV4-2 with TRBJ2-1; the D is unclear. V was shortened by 0 bases and J by 9 bases, with 9 bases between the two germline ends. The CDR3 length is 13 residues. The germline gives CDR1 LGHNA, CDR2 YNFKEQ. The CDR3 region is CASSQERESEQFF. CDR3 DNA sequence: TGTGCCAGCAGCCAAGAGAGAGAGAGTGAGCAGTTCTTC.

This chain uses TRBV24-1 with TRBJ2-1, with a weak D call TRBD2 (6 bases). The CDR3 has 16 amino acids. Germline V gives CDR1 KGHDR, CDR2 SFDVKD. V was shortened by 7 bases and J by 5 bases, with 20 bases between the two germline ends. The CDR3 DNA sequence: TGTGCCACCAGCCGGAGGGGAGCCAGGGTCGACAATGAGCAGTTCTTC. It is translated as CATSRRGARVDNEQFF.

This clonotype showed up just a few times. The chain couples TRBV12-3 or TRBV12-4 to TRBJ2-7; 9 nucleotides match TRBD1. After removal of 6 bases from V and 2 bases from J, the junction contained 5 bases not matched to a gene. The CDR3 extends over 14 amino acids. The CDR3 coding sequence is TGTGCCAGCAGAGGACAGGGGAGGGCCTACGAGCAGTACTTC. Translating gives CASRGQGRAYEQYF.

The gene calls are TRBV24-1 and TRBJ2-1, with TRBD2 matching over 7 bases. This CDR3 spans 14 amino acids. V was clipped by 6 bases and J by 7 bases; unmatched bases: 8. Germline CDR1 is KGHDR and CDR2 is SFDVKD. CDR3 sequence reads: CATSKELALNEQFF. The CDR3 DNA reads as TGTGCCACCAGTAAGGAACTAGCGTTGAATGAGCAGTTCTTC.

The gene calls are TRBV7-6 and TRBJ2-5; D remains unclear. Germline V lookup: CDR1 SGHVS, CDR2 FNYEAQ. V was cut by 6 bases and J by 1 base, with 12 bases left in between. The CDR3 length is 14 residues. CDR3 residues: CASSIRPIQETQYF. In DNA form, the CDR3 reads TGTGCCAGCAGTATCAGGCCAATCCAAGAGACCCAGTACTTC.

Only a few counts were recorded for this clonotype. The V gene is TRBV7-8, the J gene TRBJ2-1, with 9 bases identical to TRBD2. The CDR3 extends over 17 amino acids. V shed 5 bases and J 0 bases; nucleotides not matched to a gene: 8. From germline, CDR1 is SGHVS and CDR2 FQNEAQ. CDR3 bases: TGTGCCAGCAGCCGAAGACTAGCGGCCTTCTCCTACAATGAGCAGTTCTTC. Translation: CASSRRLAAFSYNEQFF. Based on the CDR3 plus reference TRBV7-8 and TRBJ2-1, the full variable domain is GAGVSQSPRYKVAKRGQDVALRCDPISGHVSLFWYQQALGQGPEFLTYFQNEAQLDKSGLPSDRFFAERPEGSVSTLKIQRTQQEDSAVYLCASSRRLAAFSYNEQFFGPGTRLTVL.

Only a few counts were recorded for this clonotype. The V gene is TRBV7-6, the J gene TRBJ2-5; TRBD2 matches at 11 bases. Germline values: CDR1 SGHVS, CDR2 FNYEAQ. The CDR3 runs 18 residues. Germline trimming cut 1 base from V and 5 bases from J; bases unmatched to any gene: 12. DNA for the CDR3: TGTGCCAGCAGCTTAGAGGCGTTTTTAGCGGGAGGGCCGGAGACCCAGTACTTC. It translates to CASSLEAFLAGGPETQYF.

This clonotype has a handful of counts. The chain links TRBV4-2 to TRBJ2-3, with a weak D call TRBD2 (5 bases). Trimming took off 4 bases at V and 6 bases at J, with 11 bases between the two ends. CDR3 length equals 13 residues. From germline, CDR1 is LGHNA and CDR2 YNFKEQ. The CDR3 region has the DNA TGTGCCAGCAGCCGAGAAGCGGTGGATACGCAGTATTTT. Translation gives CASSREAVDTQYF.